The 27 T cell receptor beta chains presented below share a single source sample, sequenced in a study of blood T cell repertoires in COVID-19. Produced via immunoSEQ multiplex PCR; TCRdb's table is partial and in-frame only. The profile shows roughly 80,000 clones, around 83% of them singletons. The sequencing sample was made of peripheral blood. Every receptor here comes from a human donor in a cohort sampled during active COVID-19.

The CDR3 spells CASSALAGGHRNEQFF. The CDR3 coding sequence is TGTGCCAGCAGCGCCTTAGCGGGAGGGCACAGAAATGAGCAGTTCTTC. The chain links TRBV9 to TRBJ2-1, with 11 bases aligning to TRBD2. V shed 3 bases and J 7 bases; nucleotides not matched to a gene: 9. The CDR3 is 16 amino acids. Germline V gene sequence: CDR1 SGDLS, CDR2 YYNGEE.

The chain links TRBV11-3 to TRBJ2-1, with 11 positions matching TRBD2. CDR1 SGHNT and CDR2 YENEEA come from the germline V gene. The CDR3 runs to 16 residues. V lost 2 bases to trimming and J lost 3 bases; unmatched junction nucleotides: 3. The CDR3 protein is CASSLSGTSGYNEQFF. The CDR3 nucleotides are TGTGCCAGCAGCTTAAGCGGGACTAGCGGCTACAATGAGCAGTTCTTC.

The J gene is TRBJ1-2, the V gene TRBV24-1; 9 bases are a match to TRBD1. The V segment lost 9 bases and the J segment 2 bases; nucleotides outside the gene matches: 6. The CDR3 has 14 residues. Looked up from germline, CDR1 is KGHDR and CDR2 is SFDVKD. The CDR3 is CATSQGATNYGYTF. The DNA of the CDR3 is TGTGCCACCTCACAGGGGGCTACCAACTATGGCTACACCTTC.

V gene TRBV29-1 combines with J gene TRBJ2-2; 11 positions agree with TRBD2. The germline V gene encodes CDR1 SQVTM and CDR2 ANQGSEA. V lost 4 bases to trimming and J lost 2 bases; unmatched junction nucleotides: 12. There are 18 residues in the CDR3. CDR3 region: CSVVRGSSGGLNTGELFF. The CDR3 DNA sequence: TGCAGCGTTGTCAGGGGGTCTAGCGGGGGGCTTAACACCGGGGAGCTGTTTTTT.

This rearrangement joins TRBV25-1 to TRBJ2-7, with 9 positions matching TRBD1. The CDR3 is 13 residues long. With V trimmed by 4 bases and J by 5 bases, 3 bases remained unmatched. Germline values: CDR1 MGHDK, CDR2 SYGVNS. The CDR3 DNA reads TGTGCCAGCAGTGGGGGGACAGGGCACGAGCAGTACTTC. Protein: CASSGGTGHEQYF.

The rearrangement uses TRBV4-2 and TRBJ2-5; TRBD2 matches 11 bases. CDR3 length: 16 amino acids. Germline V gene sequence: CDR1 LGHNA, CDR2 YNFKEQ. The V gene end was trimmed by 5 bases and the J gene end by 7 bases; junction bases not matched to a gene: 12. Written as DNA, the CDR3 is TGTGCCAGCAGCGCCCGACTAGCGGGAAAGGTGGTGACCCAGTACTTC. Translated: CASSARLAGKVVTQYF.

This rearrangement joins TRBV7-8 to TRBJ2-4; perhaps TRBD2 as D (6 bases). Trimming removed 4 bases at V and 2 bases at J, with 12 bases between. This CDR3 has 15 residues. The V gene's germline CDR1 is SGHVS and CDR2 FQNEAQ. The CDR3 sequence is CASSSTGLSKNIQYF. In nucleotides, the CDR3 is TGTGCCAGCAGCTCAACGGGACTTTCCAAAAACATTCAGTACTTC.

The chain carries TRBV7-2 and TRBJ2-1, with 10 bases matching TRBD2. The CDR3 sequence is 17 residues long. V lost 4 bases and J lost 7; bases outside the gene matches: 13. Germline CDR1 SGHTA, CDR2 FQGNSA. CDR3 nucleotides: TGTGCCAGCAGCTCCTTTAGCGGGAGGCCTTCCGGGAATGAGCAGTTCTTC. It translates to CASSSFSGRPSGNEQFF.

This chain connects TRBV20-1 to TRBJ2-1; 12 bases map to TRBD1. This CDR3 has 17 residues. Germline values: CDR1 DFQATT, CDR2 SNEGSKA (reference sequence). V lost 3 bases, J lost 10 bases, and 16 bases stayed unmatched. The CDR3 DNA is TGCAGTGCTAGTGCCCCCCCGGGACAGGGGGCATCAAGCGAGCAGTTCTTC. Encoded protein: CSASAPPGQGASSEQFF.

This clone was seen a single time. The V and J genes are TRBV7-2 and TRBJ2-5; 13 bases fit TRBD2. Germline V gene sequence: CDR1 SGHTA, CDR2 FQGNSA. With V trimmed by 5 bases and J by 2 bases, 5 bases remained unmatched. CDR3 length equals 16 residues. The CDR3 loop reads CASSHSTSGGQETQYF. DNA of the CDR3: TGTGCCAGCAGCCACTCGACTAGCGGGGGGCAAGAGACCCAGTACTTC. The whole variable domain, remainder taken from reference TRBV7-2 and TRBJ2-5, is GAGVSQSPSNKVTEKGKDVELRCDPISGHTALYWYRQSLGQGLEFLIYFQGNSAPDKSGLPSDRFSAERTGGSVSTLTIQRTQQEDSAVYLCASSHSTSGGQETQYFGPGTRLLVL.

The chain employs TRBV19 and TRBJ1-5; D remains ambiguous. The CDR3 contains 18 residues. Trimming removed 6 bases at V and 0 bases at J, with 21 bases between. Germline V gene lookup returns CDR1 LNHDA and CDR2 SQIVND (reference sequence). DNA for the CDR3: TGTGCCAGTAGATTGGGGAAGACTAATAGTTATAGCAATCAGCCCCAGCATTTT. Its translation is CASRLGKTNSYSNQPQHF. The full variable domain, its missing parts supplied by reference TRBV19 and TRBJ1-5, is DGGITQSPKYLFRKEGQNVTLSCEQNLNHDAMYWYRQDPGQGLRLIYYSQIVNDFQKGDIAEGYSVSREKKESFPLTVTSAQKNPTAFYLCASRLGKTNSYSNQPQHFGDGTRLSIL.

The V gene is TRBV5-8, the J gene TRBJ1-2; weak D call: TRBD1 (5 bases). The CDR3 covers 11 residues. CDR1 and CDR2 (germline): SGHTS, YDEGEE. V lost 2 bases and J 14 bases, leaving 13 bases between the germline ends. The CDR3 reads CASSFKGSSTF. CDR3 DNA sequence: TGTGCCAGCAGCTTCAAGGGGTCAAGTACCTTC.

The chain carries TRBV3-1 (or the pseudogene TRBV3-2) and TRBJ2-7, with D uncertain. The CDR3 consists of 11 residues. The germline CDR1 and CDR2 sequences are LGHDT and YNNKEL (reference sequence). V shed 6 bases and J shed 4 bases, with 7 bases lying between them. The CDR3 DNA is TGTGCCAGCAGTCAGTCATACGAGCAGTACTTC. The encoded protein is CASSQSYEQYF.

The chain is built from TRBV5-1 and TRBJ2-2, with TRBD1 identical over 8 bases. The CDR3 consists of 15 residues. Trimming cost V 1 base and J 4 bases; bases outside gene matches: 3. Per germline, CDR1 SGHRS and CDR2 YFSETQ. Here the CDR3 DNA reads TGCGCCAGCAGCTTGATACAGGGGGGCACCGGGGAGCTGTTTTTT. As protein: CASSLIQGGTGELFF.

The chain employs TRBV7-9 and TRBJ2-7; maybe TRBD1 (6 bases). The germline V and J ends were trimmed by 5 bases and 5 bases, with 19 bases remaining between them. This CDR3 is 15 amino acids long. Germline V lookup: CDR1 SEHNR, CDR2 FQNEAQ (reference sequence). CDR3 DNA: TGTGCCAGCAGCGGGGATCGGACAGTTTTCAACGAGCAGTACTTC. This gives the protein CASSGDRTVFNEQYF.

The chain is built from TRBV5-1 and TRBJ2-7; 13 nucleotides agree with TRBD2. The V gene end was trimmed by 2 bases and the J gene end by 5 bases; junction bases not matched to a gene: 1. The germline V gene encodes CDR1 SGHRS and CDR2 YFSETQ. The CDR3 consists of 14 residues. Here the CDR3 reads CASSFGTSGNEQYF. CDR3 nucleotide sequence: TGCGCCAGCAGCTTTGGGACTAGCGGGAACGAGCAGTACTTC.

CDR3 protein: CASSHSSNYGYTF. The CDR3 bases are TGTGCCAGTAGCCACAGTAGTAACTATGGCTACACCTTC. V gene TRBV19 combines with J gene TRBJ1-2; D not certain. This CDR3 is built from 13 residues. Trimming left V 6 bases short and J 1 base short, with 9 bases between. CDR1 and CDR2 from the germline V gene are LNHDA and SQIVND (reference sequence).

The V and J genes are TRBV27 and TRBJ1-6; possible D gene TRBD1, 5 bases. There are 15 residues in the CDR3. Trimming removed 10 bases at V and 7 bases at J, with 20 bases between. Looked up from germline, CDR1 is MNHEY and CDR2 is SMNVEV (reference sequence). In nucleotides, the CDR3 is TGTGCCACATCTTTAGGACCGGGGGGAAATTCACCCCTCCACTTT. It yields the protein CATSLGPGGNSPLHF.

The chain has TRBV2 and TRBJ2-1, with TRBD2 matching over 9 bases. The germline V gene encodes CDR1 SNHLY and CDR2 FYNNEI. The J segment lost 0 bases and the V segment lost 4 bases, leaving 4 bases of the junction unmatched. The CDR3 totals 16 residues. In DNA, the CDR3 is TGTGCCAGCAGTGGACTAGCGGCGAGCTCCTACAATGAGCAGTTCTTC. Protein sequence: CASSGLAASSYNEQFF.

The CDR3 sequence: CASSPHHSSYEQYF. Written as DNA, the CDR3 is TGTGCCAGCAGCCCCCACCACAGTTCCTACGAGCAGTACTTC. The V call is TRBV7-3, the J call TRBJ2-7; D remains ambiguous. The CDR3 has 14 residues. The germline V gene encodes CDR1 SGHTA and CDR2 FQGTGA. Trimming pared 5 bases from V and 1 base from J, leaving 12 bases between.

The J gene is TRBJ2-6, the V gene TRBV19; no firm D call. The CDR3 is made up of 13 amino acids. The V and J ends lost 5 bases and 4 bases respectively, with 6 bases between them. Germline lookup yields CDR1 LNHDA and CDR2 SQIVND (reference sequence). Here the CDR3 DNA reads TGTGCCAGTAGTCCGTCCGGGGCCAACGTCCTGACTTTC. The encoded protein is CASSPSGANVLTF.

V is TRBV24-1 and J is TRBJ2-3, with D perhaps TRBD2 (5 bases). Trimming removed 4 bases at V and 8 bases at J, with 12 bases between. The CDR3 runs 13 residues. Germline V gene lookup returns CDR1 KGHDR and CDR2 SFDVKD. The CDR3 region is CATSDPGKLTQYF. CDR3 in DNA: TGTGCCACCAGTGACCCCGGGAAGCTTACGCAGTATTTT.

Only a few counts were recorded for this clone. CDR3 region: CASRLSDAQERGGNTIYF. CDR3 DNA sequence: TGTGCCAGCAGGCTGAGCGACGCCCAAGAACGGGGTGGAAACACCATATATTTT. This chain connects TRBV7-9 to TRBJ1-3, with D unresolved. Germline-derived CDR1 and CDR2 are SEHNR and FQNEAQ (reference sequence). The ends were cut back, 6 bases at V and 3 bases at J, with 24 bases in the middle. This CDR3 region has 18 residues.

This rearrangement joins TRBV9 to TRBJ2-2; D is uncertain. CDR3 length: 12 residues. V was clipped by 2 bases and J by 6 bases, with 5 bases between them. Per the germline V gene, CDR1 is SGDLS and CDR2 is YYNGEE. The CDR3 nucleotides are TGTGCCAGCAGCGTGAGAGCCGGGGAGCTGTTTTTT. Amino acid sequence: CASSVRAGELFF.

V usage is TRBV5-6 and J usage is TRBJ1-4; D is undetermined. Per the germline V gene, CDR1 is SGHDT and CDR2 is YYEEEE. V lost 0 bases and J 0 bases, leaving 6 bases between the germline ends. This CDR3 is built from 15 residues. The CDR3 DNA follows: TGTGCCAGCAGCTTGGGAGGCGCAACTAATGAAAAACTGTTTTTT. Protein sequence: CASSLGGATNEKLFF.

This rearrangement joins TRBV5-1 to TRBJ2-3; 12 bases agree with TRBD2. Germline CDR1 SGHRS, CDR2 YFSETQ. The CDR3 spans 18 residues. V lost 4 bases to trimming and J lost 3 bases; unmatched junction nucleotides: 12. The CDR3 protein is CASSLPATSGGVTDTQYF. CDR3 coding DNA: TGCGCCAGCAGCCTACCTGCGACTAGCGGGGGTGTTACAGATACGCAGTATTTT.

The rearrangement links TRBV12-3 or TRBV12-4 to TRBJ2-5, with D possibly TRBD1 on 5 matching bases. The CDR3 totals 12 residues. V shed 7 bases and J shed 4 bases, with 10 bases lying between them. CDR3 bases: TGTGCCAGCACCACAGGTCTAGAGACCCAGTACTTC. It yields the protein CASTTGLETQYF.